This T cell receptor beta chain was sequenced in a study of cytomegalovirus exposure and HLA in healthy donors. Study as a whole: Sequencing of approximately 190 million T cells in an earlier analysis found around 120 million unique TCR beta sequences.

Overall study results and limits: In a later analysis, common viral pathogens appeared linked to several of the most significant clusters. Sequencing likely produced, as an artifact, a cluster of highly shared sequence variants. The study had only CMV serostatus as immune exposure information.

Comments on this clone: The antigen remains unidentified. The junction differs from germline at one of its ends, possibly a read error. Other DNA sequences within the sample encode an identical CDR3.

Primers: 60 Vbeta forward and 13 Jbeta reverse. TCRdb's copy holds only in-frame clones and misses some; the assay was immunoSEQ multiplex PCR. In all, the sample yields about 65,000 clones. Germline V gene lookup returns CDR1 MNHEY and CDR2 SVGAGI. The CDR3 sequence is 16 residues long. This TCR came from a boy between 10 and 17 years old in good health and CMV-seronegative. Sequencing was performed on PBMCs. The chain links TRBV6-5 to TRBJ1-1, with TRBD1 identical over 8 bases. For the CDR3, the DNA is TGTGCCAGCAGTTACGGGGGGACAGGCCTGAACACTGAAGCCTTCTTT. Translation: CASSYGGTGLNTEAFF.